This TCR beta chain was found in a study of blood T cell repertoires in COVID-19. Germline CDR1 and CDR2: SGHVS and FQNEAQ. V was pared by 3 bases and J by 9 bases, with 1 base of the junction left unmatched. The CDR3 is made up of 13 amino acids. The repertoire was sequenced with immunoSEQ multiplex PCR; TCRdb's copy has only in-frame clones and lacks some. The table includes about 400,000 clones, about 89% detected once. The clonotype originates from a man aged 40-49 years in a cohort exposed to, infected with or recovered from COVID-19 (not recorded which). Sequenced material: PBMCs or T cells enriched from blood (not recorded which). This chain links TRBV7-8 with TRBJ1-6, with 8 nucleotides matching TRBD1. The CDR3 is CASSLDRVSPLHF. The DNA for the CDR3 is TGTGCCAGCAGCTTGGACAGGGTTTCACCCCTCCACTTT. The full variable domain, its missing parts supplied by reference TRBV7-8 and TRBJ1-6, is GAGVSQSPRYKVAKRGQDVALRCDPISGHVSLFWYQQALGQGPEFLTYFQNEAQLDKSGLPSDRFFAERPEGSVSTLKIQRTQQEDSAVYLCASSLDRVSPLHFGNGTRLTVT.